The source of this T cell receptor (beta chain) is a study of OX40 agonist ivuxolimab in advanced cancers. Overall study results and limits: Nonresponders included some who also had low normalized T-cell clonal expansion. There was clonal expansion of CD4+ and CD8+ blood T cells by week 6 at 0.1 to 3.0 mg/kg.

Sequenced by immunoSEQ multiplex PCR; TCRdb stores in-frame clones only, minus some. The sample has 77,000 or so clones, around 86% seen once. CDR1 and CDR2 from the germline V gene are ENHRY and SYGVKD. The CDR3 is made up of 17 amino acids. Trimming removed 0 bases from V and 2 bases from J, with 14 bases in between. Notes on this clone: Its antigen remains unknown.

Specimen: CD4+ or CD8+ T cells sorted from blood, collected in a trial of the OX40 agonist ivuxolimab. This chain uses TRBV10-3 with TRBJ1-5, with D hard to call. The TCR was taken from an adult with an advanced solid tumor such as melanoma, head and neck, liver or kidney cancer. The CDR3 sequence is CAISESWESGGNQPQHF. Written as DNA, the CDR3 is TGTGCCATCAGTGAGTCGTGGGAGTCTGGGGGCAATCAGCCCCAGCATTTT.